The rows below give T cell receptor beta chains drawn from one sample of a study of a mutant IDH1 vaccine in newly diagnosed glioma. Their antigens remain unidentified. Method: immunoSEQ multiplex PCR; TCRdb's copy keeps in-frame clones and lacks some. This table holds about 30,000 clones, 90% found once. The sample consisted of PBMCs, taken from a glioma patient whose treatment included an IDH1 peptide vaccine. All receptors come from a man younger than 35 with glioma. CDR3s leave out the opening cysteine and the closing phenylalanine or tryptophan. The D gene is left open where the match is weak.

CDR3 length: 11
D gene: NA
V gene: TRBV30
J gene: TRBJ1-1
CDR3 protein: AWTVLVGTEAF

CDR3 length: 13
D gene: NA
V gene: TRBV11-2
J gene: TRBJ1-5
CDR3 protein: ASSFSGAHNEPQH

CDR3 length: 16
D gene: NA
V gene: TRBV21-1
J gene: TRBJ1-4
CDR3 protein: ASSKLRTRPATNEKLF

CDR3 length: 13
D gene: NA
V gene: TRBV9
J gene: TRBJ2-7
CDR3 protein: ASSVGLARSYEQY

CDR3 length: 12
D gene: NA
V gene: TRBV30
J gene: TRBJ2-6
CDR3 protein: AWSKKAGANVLT

CDR3 length: 14
D gene: NA
V gene: TRBV7-9
J gene: TRBJ1-2
CDR3 protein: ASSGGRGTPNYGYT

CDR3 length: 10
D gene: NA
V gene: TRBV5-1
J gene: TRBJ2-1
CDR3 protein: ASSLGGSGQF

CDR3 length: 11
D gene: NA
V gene: TRBV30
J gene: TRBJ2-7
CDR3 protein: AWSVGTTYEQY

CDR3 length: 12
D gene: TRBD1
V gene: TRBV5-1
J gene: TRBJ1-2
CDR3 protein: ASSLTGGNYGYT

CDR3 length: 11
D gene: TRBD1
V gene: TRBV2
J gene: TRBJ1-3
CDR3 protein: ASRDRDGNTIY

CDR3 length: 12
D gene: NA
V gene: TRBV5-1
J gene: TRBJ1-1
CDR3 protein: ASSFRNRNTEAF

CDR3 length: 6
D gene: NA
V gene: TRBV20-1
J gene: TRBJ1-2
CDR3 protein: SVSGWS

CDR3 length: 12
D gene: TRBD1
V gene: TRBV18
J gene: TRBJ1-1
CDR3 protein: ASSPWTGGDEAF

CDR3 length: 13
D gene: NA
V gene: TRBV5-5
J gene: TRBJ2-5
CDR3 protein: ASSLGAGYQETQY

CDR3 length: 11
D gene: NA
V gene: TRBV30
J gene: TRBJ1-1
CDR3 protein: AWSAGAGTEAF

CDR3 length: 16
D gene: TRBD2
V gene: TRBV4-1
J gene: TRBJ2-1
CDR3 protein: ASSPREGLASFYNEQF